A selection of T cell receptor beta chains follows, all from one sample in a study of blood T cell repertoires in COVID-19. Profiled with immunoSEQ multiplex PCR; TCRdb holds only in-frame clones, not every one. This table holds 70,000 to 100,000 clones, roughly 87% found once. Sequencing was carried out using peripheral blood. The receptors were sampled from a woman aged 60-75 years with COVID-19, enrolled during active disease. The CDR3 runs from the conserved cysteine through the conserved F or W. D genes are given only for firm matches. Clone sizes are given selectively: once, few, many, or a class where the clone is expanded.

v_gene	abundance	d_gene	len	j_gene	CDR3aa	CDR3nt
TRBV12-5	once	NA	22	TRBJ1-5	CASGFGPAADPGVLYSNQPQHF	TGTGCTAGTGGTTTCGGTCCAGCTGCCGACCCGGGGGTCCTATACAGCAATCAGCCCCAGCATTTT
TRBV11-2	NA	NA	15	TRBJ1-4	CASSLSLGINEKLFF	TGTGCCAGCAGCTTATCTCTGGGCATTAATGAAAAACTGTTTTTT
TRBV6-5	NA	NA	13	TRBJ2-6	CASSRSGANVLTF	TGTGCCAGCAGTCGCTCTGGGGCCAACGTCCTGACTTTC
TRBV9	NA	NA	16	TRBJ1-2	CASSTRVGQGIYGYTF	TGTGCCAGCAGCACCCGCGTGGGGCAGGGGATCTATGGCTACACCTTC
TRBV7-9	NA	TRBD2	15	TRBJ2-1	CASSSWDRGGNEQFF	TGTGCCAGCAGCTCTTGGGACCGGGGGGGCAATGAGCAGTTCTTC
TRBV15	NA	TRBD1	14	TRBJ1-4	CATSPGQGAEKLFF	TGTGCCACCAGTCCGGGACAGGGGGCTGAAAAACTGTTTTTT
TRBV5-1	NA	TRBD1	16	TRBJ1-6	CASSRDRGGYNSPLHF	TGCGCCAGCAGCCGGGACAGGGGAGGCTATAATTCACCCCTCCACTTT
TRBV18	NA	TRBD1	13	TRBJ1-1	CASSPDRGAEAFF	TGTGCCAGCTCACCCGACAGGGGTGCTGAAGCTTTCTTT
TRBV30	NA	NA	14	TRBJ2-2	CACGDRANTGELFF	TGTGCCTGTGGAGACAGAGCGAACACCGGGGAGCTGTTTTTT
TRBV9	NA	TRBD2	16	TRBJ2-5	CASSVGLAANGETQYF	TGTGCCAGCAGCGTGGGACTAGCAGCAAACGGGGAGACCCAGTACTTC
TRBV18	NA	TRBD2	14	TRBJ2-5	CASSLSSGGETQYF	TGTGCCAGCTCACTATCTAGCGGGGGTGAGACCCAGTACTTC